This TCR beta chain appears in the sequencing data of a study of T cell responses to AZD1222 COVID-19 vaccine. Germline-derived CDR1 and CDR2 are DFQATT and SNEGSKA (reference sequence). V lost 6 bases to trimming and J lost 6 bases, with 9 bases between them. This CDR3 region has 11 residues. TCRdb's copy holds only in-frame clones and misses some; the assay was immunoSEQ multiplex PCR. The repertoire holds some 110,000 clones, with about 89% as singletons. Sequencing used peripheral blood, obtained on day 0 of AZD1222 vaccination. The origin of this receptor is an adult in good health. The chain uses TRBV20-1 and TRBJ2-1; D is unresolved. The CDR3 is CSASGVNEQFF. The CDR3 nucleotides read TGCAGTGCCAGTGGAGTCAATGAGCAGTTCTTC.